This TCR beta chain was identified during a study of blood T cell repertoires in COVID-19. About the research overall: PBMCs, B-cell-depleted T cells, or T cells provided the cDNA or gDNA that made up the material.

The germline V gene has CDR1 SGHTS and CDR2 YDEGEE. The CDR3 has 15 residues. The V end lost 4 bases, the J end lost 3 bases, and 14 bases lay between the germline ends. In the authors' workflow: Researchers report that nucleated cell counts were estimated from reference gene primer amplification. Clones were read by immunoSEQ multiplex PCR, and TCRdb kept only the in-frame ones, dropping some. That table is the source of V, J and clone size, and D and trimming were worked out from the DNA. The sample shows about 240,000 clones, approximately 80% of them seen only once. A few counts support this clone.

The sample comprised peripheral blood. This chain joins TRBV5-8 and TRBJ1-5; TRBD1 might be the D (6 bases). The sequence was collected from a woman aged 18-29 years with acute or convalescent COVID-19. CDR3 bases: TGTGCCAGCAGCCGCGGGCACAGGGACAATCAGCCCCAGCATTTT. This encodes CASSRGHRDNQPQHF.